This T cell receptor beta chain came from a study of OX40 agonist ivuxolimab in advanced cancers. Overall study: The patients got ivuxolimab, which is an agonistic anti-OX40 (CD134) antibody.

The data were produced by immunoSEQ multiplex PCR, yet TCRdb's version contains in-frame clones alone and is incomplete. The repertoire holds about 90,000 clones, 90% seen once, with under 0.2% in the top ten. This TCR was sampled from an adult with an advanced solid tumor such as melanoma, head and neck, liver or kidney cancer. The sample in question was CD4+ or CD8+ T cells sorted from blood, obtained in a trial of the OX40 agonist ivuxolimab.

The CDR3 DNA reads TGTGCCATCAGTGAAGGGGCGGGACAAGAGACCCAGTACTTC. As protein: CAISEGAGQETQYF. The rearrangement links TRBV10-3 to TRBJ2-5, with D maybe TRBD2 (6 bases). This CDR3 is 14 amino acids long. Per germline, CDR1 ENHRY and CDR2 SYGVKD. V was cut by 3 bases and J by 2 bases, with 10 bases left in between.